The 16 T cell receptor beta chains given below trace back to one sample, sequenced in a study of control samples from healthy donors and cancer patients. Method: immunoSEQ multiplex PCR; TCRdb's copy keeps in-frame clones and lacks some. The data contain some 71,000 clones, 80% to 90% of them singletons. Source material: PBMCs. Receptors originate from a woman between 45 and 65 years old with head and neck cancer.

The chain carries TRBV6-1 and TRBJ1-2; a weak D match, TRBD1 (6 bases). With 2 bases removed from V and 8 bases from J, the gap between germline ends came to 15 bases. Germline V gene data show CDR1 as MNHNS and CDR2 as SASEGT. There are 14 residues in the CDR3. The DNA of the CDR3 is TGTGCCAGCAGTGAAAGGGTAGGGGGGCGAGGCTACACCTTC. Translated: CASSERVGGRGYTF.

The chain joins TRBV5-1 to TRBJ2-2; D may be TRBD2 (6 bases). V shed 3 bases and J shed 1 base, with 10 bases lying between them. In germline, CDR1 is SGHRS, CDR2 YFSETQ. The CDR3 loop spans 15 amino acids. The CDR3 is CASSWGLQNTGELFF. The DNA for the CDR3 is TGCGCCAGCAGCTGGGGACTGCAGAACACCGGGGAGCTGTTTTTT.

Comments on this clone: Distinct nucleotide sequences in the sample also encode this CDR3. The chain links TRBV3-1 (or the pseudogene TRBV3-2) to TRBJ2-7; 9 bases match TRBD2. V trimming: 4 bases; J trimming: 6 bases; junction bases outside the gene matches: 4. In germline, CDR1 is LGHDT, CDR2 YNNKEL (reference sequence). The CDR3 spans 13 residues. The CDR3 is CASSPGGGVEQYF. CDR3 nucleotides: TGTGCCAGCAGCCCAGGCGGGGGGGTCGAGCAGTACTTC.

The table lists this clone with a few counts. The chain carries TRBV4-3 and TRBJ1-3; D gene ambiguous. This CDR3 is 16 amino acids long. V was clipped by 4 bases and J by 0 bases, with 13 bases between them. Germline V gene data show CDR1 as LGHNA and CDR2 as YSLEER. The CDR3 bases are TGCGCCAGCAGCCGCCTACCTGATCTCTCTGGAAACACCATATATTTT. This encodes CASSRLPDLSGNTIYF.

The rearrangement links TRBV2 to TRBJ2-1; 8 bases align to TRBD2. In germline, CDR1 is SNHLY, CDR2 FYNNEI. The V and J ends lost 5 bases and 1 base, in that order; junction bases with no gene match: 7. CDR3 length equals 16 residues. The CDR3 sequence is CASSNGGAGSYNEQFF. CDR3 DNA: TGTGCCAGCAGTAACGGGGGGGCAGGGTCCTACAATGAGCAGTTCTTC.

CDR3 sequence: CASSPLKGDEQFF. The CDR3 nucleotides are TGCGCCAGCAGCCCACTCAAGGGCGATGAGCAGTTCTTC. The rearrangement links TRBV5-1 to TRBJ2-1; unclear D gene. The CDR3 covers 13 residues. The V gene lost 4 bases and the J gene lost 8 bases, with 13 bases spanning the gap. Germline V CDR1 and CDR2: SGHRS, YFSETQ.

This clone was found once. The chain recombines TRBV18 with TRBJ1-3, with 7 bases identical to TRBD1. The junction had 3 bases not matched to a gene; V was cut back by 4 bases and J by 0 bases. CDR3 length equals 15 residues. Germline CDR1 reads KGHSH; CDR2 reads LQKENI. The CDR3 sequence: CASSLGTDSGNTIYF. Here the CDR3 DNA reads TGTGCCAGCTCACTAGGGACAGACTCTGGAAACACCATATATTTT. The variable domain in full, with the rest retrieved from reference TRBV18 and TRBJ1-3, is NAGVMQNPRHLVRRRGQEARLRCSPMKGHSHVYWYRQLPEEGLKFMVYLQKENIIDESGMPKERFSAEFPKEGPSILRIQQVVRGDSAAYFCASSLGTDSGNTIYFGEGSWLTVV.

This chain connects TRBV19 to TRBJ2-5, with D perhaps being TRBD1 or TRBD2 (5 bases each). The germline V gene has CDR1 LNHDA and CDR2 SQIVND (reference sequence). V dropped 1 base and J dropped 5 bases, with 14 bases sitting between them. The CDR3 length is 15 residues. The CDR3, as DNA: TGTGCCAGTAGTATAGTTAAGGGGCGCGGGGAGACCCAGTACTTC. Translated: CASSIVKGRGETQYF.

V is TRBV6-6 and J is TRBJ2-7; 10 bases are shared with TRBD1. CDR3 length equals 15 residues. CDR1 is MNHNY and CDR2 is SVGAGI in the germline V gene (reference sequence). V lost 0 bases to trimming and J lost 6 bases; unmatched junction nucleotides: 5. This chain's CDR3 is CASSYSRQGAREQYF. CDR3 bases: TGTGCCAGCAGTTACTCAAGACAGGGGGCGCGCGAGCAGTACTTC.

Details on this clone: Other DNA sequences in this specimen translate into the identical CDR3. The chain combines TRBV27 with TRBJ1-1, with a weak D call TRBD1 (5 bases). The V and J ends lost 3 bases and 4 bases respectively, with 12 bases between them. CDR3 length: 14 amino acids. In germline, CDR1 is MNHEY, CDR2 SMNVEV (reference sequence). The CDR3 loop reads CASSFRGGGTEAFF. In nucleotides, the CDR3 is TGTGCCAGCAGTTTCCGGGGTGGGGGCACTGAAGCTTTCTTT.

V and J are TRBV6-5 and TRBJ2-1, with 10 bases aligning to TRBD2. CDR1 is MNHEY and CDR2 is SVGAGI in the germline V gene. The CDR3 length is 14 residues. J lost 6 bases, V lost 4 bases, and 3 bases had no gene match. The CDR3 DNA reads TGTGCCAGCAGTTTAGCGGGGGGCCTCAATGAGCAGTTCTTC. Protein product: CASSLAGGLNEQFF.

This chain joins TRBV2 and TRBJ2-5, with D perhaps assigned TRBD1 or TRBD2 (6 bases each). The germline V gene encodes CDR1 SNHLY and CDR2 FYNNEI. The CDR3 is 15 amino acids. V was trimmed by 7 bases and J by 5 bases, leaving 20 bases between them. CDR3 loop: CASTLNGGGRETQYF. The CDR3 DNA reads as TGTGCCAGCACCCTTAACGGGGGCGGCCGGGAGACCCAGTACTTC.

The CDR3 here is CATGGERETQYF. The CDR3 nucleotides are TGTGCCACCGGAGGGGAGCGAGAGACCCAGTACTTC. The chain recombines TRBV24-1 with TRBJ2-5, with D possibly matching TRBD2 (6 bases). The ends were cut back, 9 bases at V and 4 bases at J, with 11 bases in the middle. Germline V gene sequence: CDR1 KGHDR, CDR2 SFDVKD. The CDR3 totals 12 residues.

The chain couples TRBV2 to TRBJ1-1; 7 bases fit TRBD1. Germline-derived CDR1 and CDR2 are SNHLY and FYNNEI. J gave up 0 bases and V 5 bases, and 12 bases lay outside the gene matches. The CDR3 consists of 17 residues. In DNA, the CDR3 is TGTGCCAGCAGTTATGCAGGGGACAGAGTAATGAACACTGAAGCTTTCTTT. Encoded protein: CASSYAGDRVMNTEAFF.

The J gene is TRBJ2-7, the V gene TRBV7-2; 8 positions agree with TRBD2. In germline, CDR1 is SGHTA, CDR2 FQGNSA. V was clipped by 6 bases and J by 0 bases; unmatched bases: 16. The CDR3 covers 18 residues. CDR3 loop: CASSSFGFGGASSYEQYF. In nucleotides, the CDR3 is TGTGCCAGCAGTTCCTTTGGTTTCGGGGGGGCGAGCTCCTACGAGCAGTACTTC.

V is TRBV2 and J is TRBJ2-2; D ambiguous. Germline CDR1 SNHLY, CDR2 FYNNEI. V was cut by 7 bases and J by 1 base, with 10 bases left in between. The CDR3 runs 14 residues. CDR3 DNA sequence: TGTGCCAGCATCAGGACCAAGAACACCGGGGAGCTGTTTTTT. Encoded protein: CASIRTKNTGELFF.